The 9 T cell receptor beta chains reported below all come from one sample, sequenced in a study of blood T cell repertoires in COVID-19. TCRdb keeps only in-frame clones here, not all; method: immunoSEQ multiplex PCR. Here the sample spans under 250,000 clones, around 80% being singletons. The sample consisted of peripheral blood. All receptors come from a middle-aged man with active or convalescent COVID-19.

J is TRBJ2-5 and V is TRBV30, with D possibly being TRBD1 (6 bases). V was clipped by 6 bases and J by 7 bases, with 15 bases between them. The CDR3 length is 12 residues. Per germline, CDR1 GTSNPN and CDR2 SVGIG (reference sequence). The CDR3 bases are TGTGCCTGCCATACAGGGCATGGGACCCAGTACTTC. This sequence encodes CACHTGHGTQYF.

This clone was counted once. The junction departs from germline at one end; a sequencing error may be responsible. V usage is TRBV6-5 and J usage is TRBJ2-6; D unclear. The V gene's germline CDR1 is MNHEY and CDR2 SVGAGI. The CDR3 loop spans 14 amino acids. CDR3 protein: CASIYPGGANVLTF. The CDR3 DNA is TGTGCCAGCATTTACCCCGGTGGGGCCAACGTCCTGACTTTC.

This chain connects TRBV19 to TRBJ2-7; D uncertain. The CDR3 runs 13 residues. Trimming left V 4 bases short and J 7 bases short, with 14 bases between. CDR1 LNHDA and CDR2 SQIVND come from the germline V gene (reference sequence). CDR3 sequence (DNA): TGTGCCAGTAGTAAATGGCAGGTCACAGAGCAGTACTTC. Amino acids: CASSKWQVTEQYF.

This chain links TRBV3-1 (or the pseudogene TRBV3-2) with TRBJ2-1; TRBD2 agrees at 13 bases. CDR1 is LGHDT and CDR2 is YNNKEL in the germline V gene (reference sequence). With 1 base clipped from V and 7 bases from J, the junction kept 4 bases outside the gene matches. The CDR3 is 16 amino acids. This CDR3 reads CASSQGTSGGMNEQFF. In DNA form, the CDR3 reads TGTGCCAGCAGCCAAGGGACTAGCGGGGGTATGAATGAGCAGTTCTTC.

The V and J genes are TRBV6-1 and TRBJ1-5, with no clear D. Germline assignment: CDR1 MNHNS and CDR2 SASEGT. V lost 2 bases to trimming and J lost 7 bases, with 3 bases between them. The CDR3 has 11 amino acids. The CDR3 reads CASSELQPQHF. The CDR3 nucleotides are TGTGCCAGCAGTGAACTGCAGCCCCAGCATTTT.

The rearrangement uses TRBV19 and TRBJ2-5, with D unresolved. Trimming pared 6 bases from V and 3 bases from J, leaving 11 bases between. CDR1 LNHDA and CDR2 SQIVND come from the germline V gene (reference sequence). The CDR3 contains 13 residues. The CDR3 loop is CASRNFPEETQYF. DNA of the CDR3: TGTGCCAGTAGGAACTTCCCGGAAGAGACCCAGTACTTC.

This clone has a handful of counts. CDR3 DNA sequence: TGTGCCACCAGTGATCCGGGGACAGGGGGTACCAATCAGCCCCAGCATTTT. It yields the protein CATSDPGTGGTNQPQHF. The chain uses TRBV24-1 and TRBJ1-5; TRBD1 agrees at 11 bases. This CDR3 contains 17 residues. CDR1 and CDR2 (germline): KGHDR, SFDVKD. Trimming cost V 3 bases and J 3 bases; bases outside gene matches: 6.

This sequence joins TRBV19 and TRBJ1-2; 8 positions match TRBD1. The germline gives CDR1 LNHDA, CDR2 SQIVND (reference sequence). V lost 6 bases to trimming and J lost 5 bases; unmatched junction nucleotides: 8. The CDR3 loop spans 14 amino acids. Written as DNA, the CDR3 is TGTGCCAGTAGCCTACAGGGGGGCAAGTATGGCTACACCTTC. Protein sequence: CASSLQGGKYGYTF.

The J gene is TRBJ1-2, the V gene TRBV19; 7 positions match TRBD1. V dropped 5 bases and J dropped 8; count of bases not matched to a gene: 11. The CDR3 length is 14 residues. Per germline, CDR1 LNHDA and CDR2 SQIVND (reference sequence). For the CDR3, the DNA is TGTGCCAGTAGTGACAGGGCTTTAGGAGGGGGCTACACCTTC. This translates into CASSDRALGGGYTF. Together with reference TRBV19 and TRBJ1-2, the CDR3 gives the full variable domain: DGGITQSPKYLFRKEGQNVTLSCEQNLNHDAMYWYRQDPGQGLRLIYYSQIVNDFQKGDIAEGYSVSREKKESFPLTVTSAQKNPTAFYLCASSDRALGGGYTFGSGTRLTVV.